This TCR beta chain was captured by sequencing in a study of Graves' ophthalmopathy and Graves' hyperthyroidism. For repertoire sequencing, the TCR beta CDR3 regions were amplified from RNA transcripts. RT-PCR in the first round used HTBI primers; a second-round multiplex PCR followed. TCRdb reprocessed the multiplex PCR reads via MiXCR and lists one record per CDR3 protein. The data hold about 220,000 distinct CDR3 sequences, with approximately 21% observed a single time. The germline CDR1 and CDR2 sequences are MDHEN and SYDVKM. The CDR3 consists of 14 residues. V lost 6 bases and J lost 4; bases outside the gene matches: 8. This clonotype was seen more than once but under ten times.

The source is a woman between 45 and 60 years old with Graves' ophthalmopathy. The sequenced material came from peripheral blood. The chain has TRBV28 and TRBJ1-1; TRBD1 agrees at 7 bases. Here the CDR3 reads CASSHRGRSTEAFF. CDR3 coding DNA: TGTGCCAGCAGCCACAGGGGTAGGAGCACTGAAGCTTTCTTT.